Described below is a single TCR beta chain sequence and its context. The antigen is unknown. These data come from a study of a mutant IDH1 vaccine in newly diagnosed glioma. Across the study: Patients received vaccination from 4-6 weeks after radiotherapy alone, or with temozolomide cycles. Of the patients given treatment, approximately 60% were male and about 38% were female, and a mean age of approximately 40 years was recorded.

Regarding the study as a whole: Among top peripheral T cell clonotypes, changes seemed unrelated to pseudoprogression.

Some clones are missing from TCRdb's copy, which holds only in-frame ones; the method was immunoSEQ multiplex PCR. This sample carries 45,000 to 60,000 clones, approximately 90% of them seen once, and the ten largest clones take approximately 5.1%. Germline V CDR1 and CDR2: SEHNR, FQNEAQ (reference sequence). The CDR3 has 17 amino acids. The ends lost 2 bases at V and 4 bases at J; junction bases unmatched: 8. Sample time point: week 35, safety follow-up. Mutant IDH1 20-mer peptide, at 300 ug, made up each vaccine dose, with topical imiquimod. Weeks 1, 3, 5, 7, 11, 15, 19 and 23 were when patients received their eight vaccinations.

This clonotype originated in a woman aged 40 to 49 with glioma. The sequenced sample was PBMCs, obtained from a glioma patient whose treatment included an IDH1 peptide vaccine. The gene calls are TRBV7-9 and TRBJ2-1; TRBD2 matches 10 bases. CDR3 residues: CASSLYPSGRVYNEQFF. CDR3 in DNA: TGTGCCAGCAGCTTATACCCTAGCGGGAGAGTATACAATGAGCAGTTCTTC.